A selection of T cell receptor beta chains follows, all from one sample in a study of CD8 T cells in ankylosing spondylitis. TCRdb processed the 5' RACE reads anew with MiXCR; each CDR3 protein has one entry. The sample holds 200,000 to 250,000 distinct CDR3 sequences; around 24% are singletons and the top ten take about 6.9%. Sequencing was done on a sample of blood, either unsorted or a sorted T cell fraction (not recorded which). These receptors were collected from a male donor with ankylosing spondylitis or in good health (not recorded which). Each CDR3 is given with its conserved first and last residue. Each record gives: J gene, clone size, D gene, V gene, CDR3 protein, CDR3 DNA. A D gene is named only where the DNA matches it firmly. Clone size is given for some rows only: seen once, a few or many times, or a class if the clone is expanded.

j_gene: TRBJ1-5
abundance: once
d_gene: -
v_gene: TRBV10-3
CDR3aa: CAIRDSSNQPQHF
CDR3nt: TGTGCCATCAGGGACAGTAGCAATCAGCCCCAGCATTTT

j_gene: TRBJ1-2
abundance: many
d_gene: TRBD1
v_gene: TRBV10-3
CDR3aa: CAITGTGGAYGYTF
CDR3nt: TGTGCCATCACCGGGACAGGGGGCGCGTATGGCTACACCTTC

j_gene: TRBJ2-3
abundance: -
d_gene: TRBD1
v_gene: TRBV20-1
CDR3aa: CSARDRQGLGDTQYF
CDR3nt: TGCAGTGCTAGAGATAGACAGGGTTTAGGAGATACGCAGTATTTT

j_gene: TRBJ1-3
abundance: -
d_gene: TRBD1
v_gene: TRBV9
CDR3aa: CASSATGTGPYTIYF
CDR3nt: TGTGCCAGCAGCGCGACCGGGACAGGTCCATACACCATATATTTT

j_gene: TRBJ2-1
abundance: -
d_gene: TRBD2
v_gene: TRBV7-3
CDR3aa: CASSFSGAGGSYNEQFF
CDR3nt: TGTGCCAGCAGCTTTTCCGGGGCGGGAGGGTCCTACAATGAGCAGTTCTTC

j_gene: TRBJ2-5
abundance: many
d_gene: -
v_gene: TRBV4-1
CDR3aa: CASSQDARETQYF
CDR3nt: TGCGCCAGCAGCCAAGATGCACGAGAGACCCAGTACTTC

j_gene: TRBJ1-1
abundance: many
d_gene: -
v_gene: TRBV12-3/TRBV12-4
CDR3aa: CASSSGVTEAFF
CDR3nt: TGTGCCAGCAGTTCGGGGGTAACTGAAGCTTTCTTT

j_gene: TRBJ1-5
abundance: many
d_gene: -
v_gene: TRBV20-1
CDR3aa: CSARDRVDNQPQHF
CDR3nt: TGCAGTGCTAGAGACAGAGTGGACAATCAGCCCCAGCATTTT

j_gene: TRBJ1-6
abundance: -
d_gene: -
v_gene: TRBV12-3/TRBV12-4
CDR3aa: CASSLHNSPLHF
CDR3nt: TGTGCCAGCAGTTTACATAATTCACCCCTCCACTTT

j_gene: TRBJ2-1
abundance: many
d_gene: TRBD1
v_gene: TRBV15
CDR3aa: CATSRGQGVYNEQFF
CDR3nt: TGTGCCACCAGCAGAGGTCAGGGGGTCTACAATGAGCAGTTCTTC